Listed below are T cell receptor beta chains from one sample, sequenced in a study of T cell responses to AZD1222 COVID-19 vaccine. Clones were sequenced by immunoSEQ multiplex PCR, and TCRdb holds only the in-frame ones, with some missing. The repertoire includes about 92,000 clones, 88% of them detected once, and 4.5% to 6% sits in the top ten. The sequencing used peripheral blood, collected on day 0 of AZD1222 vaccination. Receptor source: an adult in good health. CDR3s include the opening cysteine and the closing phenylalanine or tryptophan. Fields, in order: D gene, V gene, clone size, J gene, CDR3 DNA, CDR3 protein. D genes are given only for firm matches. Not all rows give a size; the values are once, few, many and, for expanded clones, a class.

>TRBD1|TRBV11-2|NA|TRBJ2-3
TGTGCCAGCAGCTACGACAGGGGATCTAGCACAGATACGCAGTATTTT
CASSYDRGSSTDTQYF
>TRBD1|TRBV5-4|NA|TRBJ2-5
TGTGCCAGCAGCTTACAGGGGGCGGGAGAGACCCAGTACTTC
CASSLQGAGETQYF
>NA|TRBV7-9|NA|TRBJ1-3
TGTGCCAGCAGCCTCCCGACAGGACGAACTGGAAACACCATATATTTT
CASSLPTGRTGNTIYF
>TRBD2|TRBV7-3|NA|TRBJ2-1
TGTGCCAGCAGCTCCCGACTAGCGGGAGTGAATGAGCAGTTCTTC
CASSSRLAGVNEQFF
>TRBD2|TRBV11-1|NA|TRBJ2-1
TGTGCCAGCAGCTTCGGAGCGGGAGTGCCCTACAATGAGCAGTTCTTC
CASSFGAGVPYNEQFF
>NA|TRBV7-8|NA|TRBJ2-7
TGTGCCAGCAGCTCCGGGACTTCTTACGAGCAGTACTTC
CASSSGTSYEQYF
>NA|TRBV5-5|NA|TRBJ1-2
TGTGCCAGCAGCCCGGACAGTTTTTATGGCTACACCTTC
CASSPDSFYGYTF
>NA|TRBV3-1/TRBV3-2|NA|TRBJ2-3
TGTGCCAGCAGCCGGACAGAAGGCACAGATACGCAGTATTTT
CASSRTEGTDTQYF
>TRBD2|TRBV5-4|NA|TRBJ2-1
TGTGCCAGCAGCTTTCGACTAGCGGAGTACAATGAGCAGTTCTTC
CASSFRLAEYNEQFF
>NA|TRBV10-2|NA|TRBJ1-5
TGCGCCAGCAGTAGCCAGGGTGGCAATCAGCCCCAGCATTTT
CASSSQGGNQPQHF
>NA|TRBV9|NA|TRBJ2-7
TGTGCCAGCAGCGTAGGCGACAGCCGCTCCTACGAGCAGTACTTC
CASSVGDSRSYEQYF
>NA|TRBV19|once|TRBJ1-1
TGTGCCAGTAGTAGAGACAGGTTGGCGAACACTGAAGCTTTCTTT
CASSRDRLANTEAFF
>NA|TRBV6-2/TRBV6-3|NA|TRBJ1-2
TGTGCCAGCAGTTACCCCCCGGGGGCAGGGAATGGCTACACCTTC
CASSYPPGAGNGYTF
>NA|TRBV27|NA|TRBJ1-2
TGTGCCAGCAGTTTATTGGGACATCCCAACTATGGCTACACCTTC
CASSLLGHPNYGYTF
>TRBD1|TRBV7-9|NA|TRBJ2-3
TGTGCCAGCAGCTTTGGACAGGGGCTAGATACGCAGTATTTT
CASSFGQGLDTQYF
>NA|TRBV10-3|NA|TRBJ2-7
TGTGCCATCAGTGAGGGTCGCGAGCAGTACTTC
CAISEGREQYF
>NA|TRBV28|few|TRBJ2-2
TGTGCCAGCAGTCCCCCCCCGCTGAACACCGGGGAGCTGTTTTTT
CASSPPPLNTGELFF
>TRBD2|TRBV9|NA|TRBJ2-7
TGTGCCAGCAGCCCGAGCGGGGCGTACTACGAGCAGTACTTC
CASSPSGAYYEQYF
>NA|TRBV5-1|few|TRBJ2-1
TGCGCCAGCAGCGGCAAGGGCGGGGACAATGAGCAGTTCTTC
CASSGKGGDNEQFF
>NA|TRBV7-9|NA|TRBJ1-1
TGTGCCAGCAGCTTAGTATTGCGGCTGAACACTGAAGCTTTCTTT
CASSLVLRLNTEAFF
>TRBD1|TRBV19|NA|TRBJ1-5
TGTGCCAGTAGACATACAGGGGCCGGCAATCAGCCCCAGCATTTT
CASRHTGAGNQPQHF
>TRBD1|TRBV29-1|NA|TRBJ1-2
TGCAGCGTTGAAGCCCCGGGACAGGGACATGGCTACACCTTC
CSVEAPGQGHGYTF
>NA|TRBV9|NA|TRBJ2-1
TGTGCCAGCAGCGTAGCCCCCAGTCGTGTGGGCAATGAGCAGTTCTTC
CASSVAPSRVGNEQFF
>TRBD1|TRBV12-3/TRBV12-4|NA|TRBJ1-1
TGTGCCAGCAGCGGACAGGAGAACACTGAAGCTTTCTTT
CASSGQENTEAFF
>TRBD2|TRBV20-1|NA|TRBJ2-7
TGCAGTCGGACTAGTGGGGTGGAGCAGTACTTC
CSRTSGVEQYF
>TRBD1|TRBV5-6|NA|TRBJ2-2
TGTGCCAGCAGCCGACCAGGGGGCACCGGGGAGCTGTTTTTT
CASSRPGGTGELFF
>TRBD1|TRBV5-1|NA|TRBJ1-1
TGCGCCAGCAGCTTCAGGGGGGAGAATGAAGCTTTCTTT
CASSFRGENEAFF
>TRBD2|TRBV9|NA|TRBJ2-1
TGTGCCAGCAGCGTAGACCTCGGGGCGGGAGCCGGTGAGCAGTTCTTC
CASSVDLGAGAGEQFF
>NA|TRBV6-2/TRBV6-3|NA|TRBJ1-1
TGTGCCAGCAGTTACTTTGCGGGGGCTGAAGCTTTCTTT
CASSYFAGAEAFF
>NA|TRBV28|NA|TRBJ1-1
TGTGCCAGCAGAACCCGGACGGCGAGGTACACTGAAGCTTTCTTT
CASRTRTARYTEAFF
>NA|TRBV10-3|NA|TRBJ1-3
TGTGCCGCACAGGGATCGGGAAACACCATATATTTT
CAAQGSGNTIYF
>NA|TRBV18|NA|TRBJ2-7
TGTGCCAGCTCCCCGATAGAAGGACAGATGAGCGACGAGCAGTACTTC
CASSPIEGQMSDEQYF
>NA|TRBV6-5|NA|TRBJ1-2
TGTGCCAGCAGTTACCCTGCAGGCTATGGCTACACCTTC
CASSYPAGYGYTF
>NA|TRBV6-1|once|TRBJ1-5
TGTGCCAGCAGTGAAGTAGGGAGTGGTCAGCCCCAGCATTTT
CASSEVGSGQPQHF
>NA|TRBV19|NA|TRBJ2-4
TGTGCCAGTAGTATAGACAGAGTAAGAGCCAAAAACATTCAGTACTTC
CASSIDRVRAKNIQYF
>TRBD1|TRBV24-1|NA|TRBJ1-5
TGTGCCACCACCAACGATACCCTGGACAGGGGAAATCAGCCCCAGCATTTT
CATTNDTLDRGNQPQHF
>NA|TRBV9|once|TRBJ1-6
TGTGCCAGCAGCGGATCCGGGACTCTTCTTTCACCCCTCCACTTT
CASSGSGTLLSPLHF
>TRBD2|TRBV7-8|NA|TRBJ2-4
TGTGCCAGCAGCTTAGTGGGACTAGGGATGAACATAGCCAAAAACATTCAGTACTTC
CASSLVGLGMNIAKNIQYF
>NA|TRBV4-3|once|TRBJ1-4
TGCGCCAGCAGCCAAGGAGGTATGGCTAATGAAAAACTGTTTTTT
CASSQGGMANEKLFF
>NA|TRBV5-1|NA|TRBJ2-1
TGCGCCAGCAGCTTCGGGGGAGTGGGAAATGAGCAGTTCTTC
CASSFGGVGNEQFF